This T cell receptor beta chain is drawn from a study of blood T cells in healthy people across ages. This clonotype came up a few times. Its antigen is not known. A sample-barcoded 5' primer and a J-beta primer mix were used in a second PCR of about 6 to 12 cycles. Unique molecular identifiers of 12 random nucleotides labeled each cDNA. A minimum of 2.5 million CDR3-containing paired-end reads was obtained for each sample. MiXCR, run by TCRdb on the 5' RACE reads, gives a single entry per CDR3 protein. The sample yields some 780,000 distinct CDR3 sequences, approximately 53% seen once. Study-level findings and limits: Comparison with aged donors showed that long-lived donors had more naive CD4+ cells and higher diversity.

Unmatched junction bases numbered 9, after V lost 6 bases and J lost 4 bases. Germline V lookup: CDR1 DFQATT, CDR2 SNEGSKA (reference sequence). The CDR3 is 14 residues long. Sequenced input: blood. This chain joins TRBV20-1 and TRBJ1-1; 9 bases align to TRBD1. The clonotype comes from a man between 35 and 55 years old in good health. The CDR3 region has the DNA TGCAGTGCGCCACAGGGGGCAGGGAGCACTGAAGCTTTCTTT. This codes for CSAPQGAGSTEAFF.